This is a list of T cell receptor beta chains from one sample in a study of T cell changes during pregnancy in multiple sclerosis. Generated by immunoSEQ multiplex PCR, the TCRdb table keeps only in-frame clones and is missing some. Among tens of thousands of clones listed, 94% were seen once. Sequenced here: peripheral blood, sampled in the second trimester of pregnancy. Receptors originate from a female donor in good health, enrolled as a control in a pregnancy study. Both conserved end residues are part of each CDR3. A D gene is named only where the DNA matches it firmly. Rows give clone size only sometimes, using once, few, many, or a class for an expanded clone.

d_call	v_call	j_call	clone_size	cdr3_nt	cdr3_aa
.	TRBV9	TRBJ2-5	.	TGTGCCAGCAGCGTAGACTCTTTCCTTCAAGAGACCCAGTACTTC	CASSVDSFLQETQYF
.	TRBV5-1	TRBJ2-1	.	TGCGCCAGCAGCAAAGACAGGGCCCGCGGGATAACCAATGAGCAGTTCTTC	CASSKDRARGITNEQFF
.	TRBV7-9	TRBJ2-2	.	TGTGCCAGCAGCCCGTTGACTCCATCGAACACCGGGGAGCTGTTTTTT	CASSPLTPSNTGELFF
.	TRBV28	TRBJ2-7	.	TGTGCCTCCCGACAGCTATCCTACGAGCAGTACTTC	CASRQLSYEQYF
TRBD1	TRBV27	TRBJ2-7	.	TGTGCCAGCACCCGCGCGACAGGGGGTTCCGAGCGGTCGTCCTACGAGCAGTACTTC	CASTRATGGSERSSYEQYF
.	TRBV13	TRBJ1-6	.	TGTGCCAGCAGCTTAGCCAGCTCCTATAATTCACCCCTCCACTTT	CASSLASSYNSPLHF
.	TRBV5-8	TRBJ1-3	.	TGTGCCAGCAGCCCTAGGACAGCTGGAAACACCATATATTTT	CASSPRTAGNTIYF
TRBD1	TRBV4-1	TRBJ1-1	.	TGCGCCAGCAGCCCCCAGGGGCCAGGGGGGAACACTGAAGCTTTCTTT	CASSPQGPGGNTEAFF
.	TRBV25-1	TRBJ2-1	.	TGTGCCAGCAGCCCGATGGGGGCTAGCGGACACAATGAGCAGTTCTTC	CASSPMGASGHNEQFF
TRBD2	TRBV2	TRBJ2-7	few	TGTGCCAGCAGTGAGGGACTAGCATACGAGCAGTACTTC	CASSEGLAYEQYF
.	TRBV20-1	TRBJ1-1	.	TGCAGTGCTAGAGAATTTACTAAAGCTTTCTTT	CSAREFTKAFF
TRBD1	TRBV11-2	TRBJ2-4	.	TGTGCCAGCAGCATAGGACAGGCCGGGGACATTCAGTACTTC	CASSIGQAGDIQYF
TRBD1	TRBV5-6	TRBJ2-2	.	TGTGCCAGCAGCTCGCTAGGGACAGGCAACACCGGGGAGCTGTTTTTT	CASSSLGTGNTGELFF
.	TRBV14	TRBJ1-3	.	TGTGCCAGCAGCCGTAGGCCAGGGGCGCTAATTGGAAACACCATATATTTT	CASSRRPGALIGNTIYF
.	TRBV5-1	TRBJ2-3	.	TGCGCCAGCAGCCAAACTTCACCCTCGGCAGATACGCAGTATTTT	CASSQTSPSADTQYF
.	TRBV27	TRBJ1-6	.	TGTGCCAGCAGTTCGGGGGGGAATTCACCCCTCCACTTT	CASSSGGNSPLHF
.	TRBV6-5	TRBJ2-2	.	TGTGCCAGCAGTTACACCACAGGGTACGGGGAGCTGTTTTTT	CASSYTTGYGELFF
TRBD1	TRBV9	TRBJ2-2	.	TGTGCCAGCAGCGTAGCTTACAGGGGTTCGGCCGGGGAGCTGTTTTTT	CASSVAYRGSAGELFF
TRBD1	TRBV11-2	TRBJ2-7	.	TGTGCCAGCAGCGGTACGCGACAGGGATTCCTCTACGAGCAGTACTTC	CASSGTRQGFLYEQYF
TRBD2	TRBV5-1	TRBJ2-7	.	TGCGCCAGCAGCTCGGGCGGGAGGGCCTACAACGACGAGCAGTACTTC	CASSSGGRAYNDEQYF
TRBD1	TRBV11-2	TRBJ1-1	once	TGTGCCAGCATCGCCGGGACAGGGCACACTGAAGCTTTCTTT	CASIAGTGHTEAFF
TRBD1	TRBV5-1	TRBJ2-2	.	TGCGCCAGCAAGGGACAGGGACTGATCGGGGAGCTGTTTTTT	CASKGQGLIGELFF
.	TRBV4-2	TRBJ1-2	.	TGTGCCAGCAGCCAAGATGGCCCAGAAGGCTACACCTTC	CASSQDGPEGYTF
.	TRBV4-1	TRBJ1-2	once	TGCGCCAGCAGCCAAGTTGGGTCAGGGAACGGCTACACCTTC	CASSQVGSGNGYTF
TRBD2	TRBV5-1	TRBJ2-3	.	TGCGCCAGCAGCGTGCAGGGACTAGCGGGGAGCACAGATACGCAGTATTTT	CASSVQGLAGSTDTQYF
TRBD2	TRBV30	TRBJ2-3	.	TGTGCCTGGAGTGCTCTGGGAGCGGGAGGATCCATTACGCAGTATTTT	CAWSALGAGGSITQYF
.	TRBV4-2	TRBJ1-2	.	TGTGCCAGCAGCCAAGCCGAGGGGGTGTATGGCTACACCTTC	CASSQAEGVYGYTF
.	TRBV6-1	TRBJ2-2	.	TGTGCCAGCCCCGAGGATAGAGGGTTCTCCGGGGAGCTGTTTTTT	CASPEDRGFSGELFF
.	TRBV6-1	TRBJ2-6	.	TGTGCCAGCAGCCCAGTCGTGGGGGCCAACGTCCTGACTTTC	CASSPVVGANVLTF
TRBD2	TRBV5-1	TRBJ2-1	.	TGCGCCAGCAGCCCGAGACCGGGGCGGGAGGGCAACAATGAGCAGTTCTTC	CASSPRPGREGNNEQFF
TRBD1	TRBV7-9	TRBJ2-2	.	TGTGCCAGCTTAACCGGGGACAGGAACACCGGGGAGCTGTTTTTT	CASLTGDRNTGELFF
TRBD1	TRBV28	TRBJ1-2	.	TGTGCCAGCAGATGGGACAGGGGCTATGGCTACACCTTC	CASRWDRGYGYTF
.	TRBV2	TRBJ1-5	few	TGTGCCAGCAGTGATAGGGTGGCAGGGGCGCAGCCCCAGCATTTT	CASSDRVAGAQPQHF
TRBD2	TRBV27	TRBJ2-3	once	TGTGCCAGCAGTTTACTAGCGGGATGGTTAGATACGCAGTATTTT	CASSLLAGWLDTQYF
.	TRBV27	TRBJ2-7	.	TGTGCCAGCAGTCCGGGACTCTACCTTTGGGAGCAGTACTTC	CASSPGLYLWEQYF